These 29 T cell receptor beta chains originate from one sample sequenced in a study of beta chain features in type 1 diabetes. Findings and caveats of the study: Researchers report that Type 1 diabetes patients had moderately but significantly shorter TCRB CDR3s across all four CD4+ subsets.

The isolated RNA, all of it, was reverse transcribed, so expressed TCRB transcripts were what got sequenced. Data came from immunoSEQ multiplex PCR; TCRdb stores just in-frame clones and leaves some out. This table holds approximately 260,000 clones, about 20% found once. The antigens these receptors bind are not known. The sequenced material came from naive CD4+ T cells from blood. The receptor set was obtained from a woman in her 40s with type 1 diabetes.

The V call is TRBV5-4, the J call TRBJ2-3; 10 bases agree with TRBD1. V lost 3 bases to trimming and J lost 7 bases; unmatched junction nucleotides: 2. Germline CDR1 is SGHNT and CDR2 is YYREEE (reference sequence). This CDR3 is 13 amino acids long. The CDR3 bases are TGTGCCAGCAGCTGGGACAGGGGAAATACGCAGTATTTT. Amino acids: CASSWDRGNTQYF.

CDR3 nucleotides: TGCAGCGCCTGGGAGGATAGACAGTTCTTC. This translates into CSAWEDRQFF. The chain joins TRBV29-1 to TRBJ2-1; D might be TRBD2 (6 bases). Trimming pared 7 bases from V and 13 bases from J, leaving 14 bases between. This CDR3 has 10 residues. Germline V gives CDR1 SQVTM, CDR2 ANQGSEA.

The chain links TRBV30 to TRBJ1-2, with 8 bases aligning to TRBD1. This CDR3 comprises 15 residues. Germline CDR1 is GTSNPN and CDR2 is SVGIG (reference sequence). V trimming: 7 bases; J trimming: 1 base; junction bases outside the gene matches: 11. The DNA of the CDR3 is TGTGCCTCTGCGGGCTGGACAGGGAATAACTATGGCTACACCTTC. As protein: CASAGWTGNNYGYTF.

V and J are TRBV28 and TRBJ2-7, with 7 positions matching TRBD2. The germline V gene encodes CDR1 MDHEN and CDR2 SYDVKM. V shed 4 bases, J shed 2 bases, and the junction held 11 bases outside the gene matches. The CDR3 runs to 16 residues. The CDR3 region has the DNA TGTGCCAGCAGTTACTCAGGACTAGGTAGACCCTACGAGCAGTACTTC. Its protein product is CASSYSGLGRPYEQYF.

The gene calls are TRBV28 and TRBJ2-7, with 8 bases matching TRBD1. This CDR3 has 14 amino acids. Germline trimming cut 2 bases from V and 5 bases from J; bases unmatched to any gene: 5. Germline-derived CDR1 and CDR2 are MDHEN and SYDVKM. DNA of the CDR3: TGTGCCAGCAGTTTAGGGACAGGTCGGGACGAGCAGTACTTC. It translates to CASSLGTGRDEQYF.

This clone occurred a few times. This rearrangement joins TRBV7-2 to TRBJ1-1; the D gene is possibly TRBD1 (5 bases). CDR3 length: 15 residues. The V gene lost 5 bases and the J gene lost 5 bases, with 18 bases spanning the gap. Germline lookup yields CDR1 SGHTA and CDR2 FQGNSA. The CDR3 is CASSPGTRVGTEAFF. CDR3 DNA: TGTGCCAGCAGCCCTGGCACCAGGGTGGGGACTGAAGCTTTCTTT.

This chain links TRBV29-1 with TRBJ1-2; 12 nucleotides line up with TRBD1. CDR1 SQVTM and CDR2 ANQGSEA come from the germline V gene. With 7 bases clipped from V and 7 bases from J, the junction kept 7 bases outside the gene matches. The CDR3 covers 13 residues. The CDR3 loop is CSAPGQGAFGYTF. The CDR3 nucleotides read TGCAGCGCTCCGGGACAGGGGGCTTTTGGCTACACCTTC.

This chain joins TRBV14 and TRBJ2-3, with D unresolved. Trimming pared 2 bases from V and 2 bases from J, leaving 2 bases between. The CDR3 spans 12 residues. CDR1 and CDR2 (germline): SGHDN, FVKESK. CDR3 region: CASSQLTDTQYF. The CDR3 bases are TGTGCCAGCAGCCAACTCACAGATACGCAGTATTTT.

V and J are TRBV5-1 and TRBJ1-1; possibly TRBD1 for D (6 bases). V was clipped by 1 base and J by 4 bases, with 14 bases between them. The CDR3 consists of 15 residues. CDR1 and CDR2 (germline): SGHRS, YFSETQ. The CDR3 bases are TGCGCCAGCAGCTTGACAGGGATGAAGACCACTGAAGCTTTCTTT. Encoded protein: CASSLTGMKTTEAFF.

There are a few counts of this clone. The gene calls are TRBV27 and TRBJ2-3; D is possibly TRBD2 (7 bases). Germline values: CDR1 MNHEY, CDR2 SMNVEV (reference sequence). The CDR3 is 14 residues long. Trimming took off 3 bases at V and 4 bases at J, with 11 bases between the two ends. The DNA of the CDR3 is TGTGCCAGCAGTTTGGGGGGGGCCTCAGATACGCAGTATTTT. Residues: CASSLGGASDTQYF.

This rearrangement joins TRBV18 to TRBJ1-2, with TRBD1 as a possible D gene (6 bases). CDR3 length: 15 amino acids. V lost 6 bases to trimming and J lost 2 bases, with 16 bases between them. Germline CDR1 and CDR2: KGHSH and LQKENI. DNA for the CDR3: TGTGCCAGCTCCTACGGCGAGGGGGTGAACTATGGCTACACCTTC. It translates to CASSYGEGVNYGYTF. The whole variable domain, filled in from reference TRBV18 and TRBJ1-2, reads NAGVMQNPRHLVRRRGQEARLRCSPMKGHSHVYWYRQLPEEGLKFMVYLQKENIIDESGMPKERFSAEFPKEGPSILRIQQVVRGDSAAYFCASSYGEGVNYGYTFGSGTRLTVV.

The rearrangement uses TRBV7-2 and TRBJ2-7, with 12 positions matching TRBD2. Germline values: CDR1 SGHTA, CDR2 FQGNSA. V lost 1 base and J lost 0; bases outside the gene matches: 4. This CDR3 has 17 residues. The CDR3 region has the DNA TGTGCCAGCAGCTTAGTAAGACTAGCGGGGGACTCCTACGAGCAGTACTTC. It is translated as CASSLVRLAGDSYEQYF.

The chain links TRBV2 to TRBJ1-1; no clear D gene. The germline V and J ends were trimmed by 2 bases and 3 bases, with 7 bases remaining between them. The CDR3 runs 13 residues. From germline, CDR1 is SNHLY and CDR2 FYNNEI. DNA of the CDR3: TGTGCCAGCAGTGAATCCGCAGACACTGAAGCTTTCTTT. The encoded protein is CASSESADTEAFF.

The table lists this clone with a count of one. DNA for the CDR3: TGTGCCAGCAGCGTAGGCCCGTTACGCGGGAACACTGAAGCTTTCTTT. It translates to CASSVGPLRGNTEAFF. The chain carries TRBV9 and TRBJ1-1, with D hard to call. Germline CDR1 is SGDLS and CDR2 is YYNGEE. The CDR3 length is 16 residues. V was shortened by 0 bases and J by 1 base, with 13 bases between the two germline ends.

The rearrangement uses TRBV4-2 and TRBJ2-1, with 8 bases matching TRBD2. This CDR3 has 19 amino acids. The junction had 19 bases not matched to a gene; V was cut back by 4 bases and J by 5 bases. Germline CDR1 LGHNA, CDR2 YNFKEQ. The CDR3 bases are TGTGCCAGCAGCCGGCTGGGGACTAGTAAGGGACCCCGCCACAATGAGCAGTTCTTC. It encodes CASSRLGTSKGPRHNEQFF.

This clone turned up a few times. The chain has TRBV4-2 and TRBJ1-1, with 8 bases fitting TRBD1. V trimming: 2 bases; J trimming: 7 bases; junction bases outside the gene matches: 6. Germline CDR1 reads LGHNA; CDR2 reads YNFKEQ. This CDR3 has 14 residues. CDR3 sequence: CASSQPRGLGEAFF. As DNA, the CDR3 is TGTGCCAGCAGCCAACCCAGGGGGCTGGGTGAAGCTTTCTTT.

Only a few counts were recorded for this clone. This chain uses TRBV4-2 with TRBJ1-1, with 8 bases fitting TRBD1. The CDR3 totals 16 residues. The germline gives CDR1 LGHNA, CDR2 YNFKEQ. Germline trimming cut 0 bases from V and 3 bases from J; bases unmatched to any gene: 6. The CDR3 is CASSQEGNRGDTEAFF. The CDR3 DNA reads TGTGCCAGCAGCCAAGAAGGGAACAGGGGGGACACTGAAGCTTTCTTT.

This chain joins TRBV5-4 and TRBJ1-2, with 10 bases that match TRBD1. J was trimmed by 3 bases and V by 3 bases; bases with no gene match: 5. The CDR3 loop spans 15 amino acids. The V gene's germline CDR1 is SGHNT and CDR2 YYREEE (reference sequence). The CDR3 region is CASSSRQGADYGYTF. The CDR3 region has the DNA TGTGCCAGCAGCTCGCGACAGGGGGCGGACTATGGCTACACCTTC.

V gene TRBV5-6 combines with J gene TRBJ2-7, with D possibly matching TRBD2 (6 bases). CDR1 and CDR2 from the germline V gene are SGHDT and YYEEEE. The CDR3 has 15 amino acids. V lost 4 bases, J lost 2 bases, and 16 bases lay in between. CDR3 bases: TGTGCCAGCAGCGGTGGACTGGGAGGAACCTACGAGCAGTACTTC. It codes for CASSGGLGGTYEQYF.

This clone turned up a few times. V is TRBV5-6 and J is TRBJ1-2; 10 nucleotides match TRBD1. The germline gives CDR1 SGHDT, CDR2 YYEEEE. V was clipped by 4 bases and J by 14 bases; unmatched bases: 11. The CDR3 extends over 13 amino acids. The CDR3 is CASSPDMDRGETF. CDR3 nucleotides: TGTGCCAGCAGCCCCGATATGGACAGGGGGGAGACCTTC.

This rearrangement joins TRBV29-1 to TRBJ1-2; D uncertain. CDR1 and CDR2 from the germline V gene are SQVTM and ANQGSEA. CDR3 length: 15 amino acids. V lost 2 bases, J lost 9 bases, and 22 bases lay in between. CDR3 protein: CSVETLREARGSYTF. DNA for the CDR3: TGCAGCGTTGAAACCTTGAGGGAGGCTCGGGGTAGCTACACCTTC.

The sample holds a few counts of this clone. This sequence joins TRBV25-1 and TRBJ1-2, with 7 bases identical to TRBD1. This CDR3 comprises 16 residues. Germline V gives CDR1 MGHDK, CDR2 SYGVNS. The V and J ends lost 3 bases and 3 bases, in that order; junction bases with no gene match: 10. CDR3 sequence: CASSDLNRGRDYGYTF. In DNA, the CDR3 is TGTGCCAGCAGTGATCTCAACAGGGGTCGTGACTATGGCTACACCTTC.

Written as DNA, the CDR3 is TGCGCCAGCAGCCAAGGCCCCAGCGGAGCTTACTACGAGCAGTACTTC. Amino acids: CASSQGPSGAYYEQYF. The V gene is TRBV4-1, the J gene TRBJ2-7; a weak D match, TRBD2 (5 bases). The CDR3 has 16 amino acids. Germline CDR1 reads MGHRA; CDR2 reads YSYEKL. Trimming removed 1 base from V and 3 bases from J, with 16 bases in between.

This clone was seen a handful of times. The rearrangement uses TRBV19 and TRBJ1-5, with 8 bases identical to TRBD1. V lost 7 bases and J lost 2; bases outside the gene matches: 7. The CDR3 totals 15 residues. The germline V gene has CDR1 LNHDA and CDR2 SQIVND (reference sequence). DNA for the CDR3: TGTGCCAGTACCCTCTCGGACAGGGGCAATCAGCCCCAGCATTTT. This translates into CASTLSDRGNQPQHF.

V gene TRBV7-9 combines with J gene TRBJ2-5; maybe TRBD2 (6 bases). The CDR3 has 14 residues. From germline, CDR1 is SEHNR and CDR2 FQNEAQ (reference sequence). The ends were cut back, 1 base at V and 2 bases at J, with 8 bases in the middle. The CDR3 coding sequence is TGTGCCAGCAGCTTAGGGGCGGGGCAAGAGACCCAGTACTTC. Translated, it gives CASSLGAGQETQYF.

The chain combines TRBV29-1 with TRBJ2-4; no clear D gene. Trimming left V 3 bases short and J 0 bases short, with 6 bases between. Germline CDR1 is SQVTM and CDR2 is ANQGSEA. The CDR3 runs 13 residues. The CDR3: CSVEELAKNIQYF. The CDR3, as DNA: TGCAGCGTTGAGGAGCTAGCCAAAAACATTCAGTACTTC.

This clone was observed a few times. CDR3 bases: TGCGCCAGCAGCACGATGGGGGGTAATCAGCCCCAGCATTTT. It specifies CASSTMGGNQPQHF. The chain combines TRBV5-1 with TRBJ1-5; weak D call: TRBD1 (5 bases). V was clipped by 4 bases and J by 4 bases, with 12 bases between them. Germline V gene lookup returns CDR1 SGHRS and CDR2 YFSETQ. The CDR3 covers 14 residues.

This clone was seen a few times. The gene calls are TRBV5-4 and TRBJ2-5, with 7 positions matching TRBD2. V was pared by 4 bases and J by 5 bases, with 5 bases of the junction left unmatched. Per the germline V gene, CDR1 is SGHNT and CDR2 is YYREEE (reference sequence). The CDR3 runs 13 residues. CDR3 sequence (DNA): TGTGCCAGCAGCCGTCCGCGGGGGGAGACCCAGTACTTC. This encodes CASSRPRGETQYF.

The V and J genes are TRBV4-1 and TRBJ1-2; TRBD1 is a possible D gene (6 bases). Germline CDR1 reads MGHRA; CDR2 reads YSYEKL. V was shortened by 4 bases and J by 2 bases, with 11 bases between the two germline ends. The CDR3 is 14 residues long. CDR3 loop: CASSPRTDNYGYTF. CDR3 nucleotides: TGCGCCAGCAGCCCTCGGACAGACAACTATGGCTACACCTTC.